This passage covers 9 T cell receptor beta chains from one sample sequenced in a study of T-cell reconstitution after alpha-beta-depleted transplantation in children. The TCRbeta library incorporated unique molecular identifiers. TCRdb analysed the PCR reads with MiXCR anew, one entry per CDR3 protein. The table includes 170,000 or so distinct CDR3 sequences, approximately 7% detected once. Specimen: PBMCs from the stem cell graft donor, collected from the stem cell graft. These receptor sequences come from a human donor who donated a stem cell graft to a child with Wiskott-Aldrich syndrome.

This clonotype has more than one count but fewer than ten. The chain carries TRBV4-3 and TRBJ1-6, with unresolved D. From germline, CDR1 is LGHNA and CDR2 YSLEER. Trimming pared 0 bases from V and 5 bases from J, leaving 5 bases between. This CDR3 comprises 14 residues. CDR3 coding DNA: TGCGCCAGCAGCCAAGATAACCATAATTCACCCCTCCACTTT. Amino acids: CASSQDNHNSPLHF.

Comment on this clonotype: One end of the junction varies from germline; a read error may be responsible. V usage is TRBV12-3 or TRBV12-4 and J usage is TRBJ2-1; 12 positions match TRBD2. The CDR3 runs to 19 residues. In DNA form, the CDR3 reads TGTGCCTGCAGTTCTGAGGGGCTAGCGGGAGGGCCACTCACCAATGAGCAGTTCTTC. Translated: CACSSEGLAGGPLTNEQFF.

Concerning this clonotype: A clone one base away is much larger, so this may be a read error. This chain links TRBV20-1 with TRBJ1-1; tentatively, D is TRBD1 (5 bases). Trimming took 7 bases from V and 2 from J, leaving 14 bases between them. Germline values: CDR1 DFQATT, CDR2 SNEGSKA (reference sequence). The CDR3 has 13 residues. The CDR3 loop reads CSGSRDGNTEAFF. The CDR3, as DNA: TGCAGTGGTAGTAGGGACGGAAACACTGAAGCTTTCTTT.

This clonotype was detected many times. The V gene is TRBV24-1, the J gene TRBJ2-1, with D possibly matching TRBD1 (6 bases). The CDR3 loop spans 16 amino acids. CDR1 and CDR2 from the germline V gene are KGHDR and SFDVKD. Trimming left V 5 bases short and J 0 bases short, with 13 bases between. CDR3 sequence (DNA): TGTGCCACCAGTGTACGGCAGGGGAGCTCCTACAATGAGCAGTTCTTC. Amino acids: CATSVRQGSSYNEQFF.

This clonotype was detected ten times or more. The chain links TRBV7-2 to TRBJ2-1; D is ambiguous. The CDR3 extends over 11 amino acids. V was shortened by 2 bases and J by 9 bases, with 5 bases between the two germline ends. Per germline, CDR1 SGHTA and CDR2 FQGNSA. The CDR3 region has the DNA TGTGCCAGCAGCTTACAGCTTGAGCAGTTCTTC. Its translation is CASSLQLEQFF. Together with reference TRBV7-2 and TRBJ2-1, the CDR3 gives the full variable domain: GAGVSQSPSNKVTEKGKDVELRCDPISGHTALYWYRQSLGQGLEFLIYFQGNSAPDKSGLPSDRFSAERTGGSVSTLTIQRTQQEDSAVYLCASSLQLEQFFGPGTRLTVL.

The chain links TRBV5-1 to TRBJ2-7; possible D gene TRBD2, 6 bases. Trimming shortened V by 5 bases and J by 0 bases, and 9 bases separated the two germline ends. The CDR3 totals 13 residues. In germline, CDR1 is SGHRS, CDR2 YFSETQ. The CDR3 DNA reads as TGCGCCAGCAGGGAGGGAAGCTCCTACGAGCAGTACTTC. Translation: CASREGSSYEQYF.

The table lists this clonotype with a few counts. The gene calls are TRBV20-1 and TRBJ2-1, with a tentative D call TRBD2 (5 bases). The CDR3 contains 15 residues. Trimming shortened V by 5 bases and J by 9 bases, and 23 bases separated the two germline ends. The germline CDR1 and CDR2 sequences are DFQATT and SNEGSKA (reference sequence). CDR3 sequence (DNA): TGCAGTGCTCCCCCACTAGGCGCAACACGTATTGAGCAGTTCTTC. It specifies CSAPPLGATRIEQFF.

This clonotype was observed many times. Here the CDR3 reads CASSETGGPSSYEQYF. The CDR3 region has the DNA TGTGCCAGCAGTGAAACAGGGGGTCCGAGCTCCTACGAGCAGTACTTC. The genes are TRBV12-3 or TRBV12-4 and TRBJ2-7; 8 bases agree with TRBD1. The CDR3 consists of 16 residues. The V segment lost 5 bases and the J segment 0 bases; nucleotides outside the gene matches: 9.

This clonotype was recorded many times. The chain couples TRBV20-1 to TRBJ2-2; 9 bases line up with TRBD1. The length of the CDR3 is 15 residues. CDR1 and CDR2 (germline): DFQATT, SNEGSKA (reference sequence). The V gene end was trimmed by 1 base and the J gene end by 6 bases; junction bases not matched to a gene: 6. The CDR3 loop is CSARGGQGIAGELFF. CDR3 nucleotide sequence: TGCAGTGCTAGAGGGGGACAGGGTATTGCCGGGGAGCTGTTTTTT.